These 23 T cell receptor beta chains share one sample of origin, sequenced in a study of cytomegalovirus exposure and HLA in healthy donors. PCR used 60 Vbeta primers and 13 Jbeta primers. Assay used: immunoSEQ multiplex PCR; TCRdb lists only in-frame clones, some missing. Among approximately 100,000 clones listed, 79% were seen once. What was sequenced was PBMCs. These receptor sequences come from a woman in her thirties or forties in good health and CMV-seronegative.

The gene calls are TRBV19 and TRBJ1-5; TRBD1 aligns across 8 bases. The CDR3 extends over 17 amino acids. The J segment lost 0 bases and the V segment lost 6 bases, leaving 10 bases of the junction unmatched. From germline, CDR1 is LNHDA and CDR2 SQIVND (reference sequence). This CDR3 is CASSAQGAGNSNQPQHF. In DNA form, the CDR3 reads TGTGCCAGTAGCGCGCAGGGGGCAGGTAATAGCAATCAGCCCCAGCATTTT.

V is TRBV10-1 and J is TRBJ2-1, with TRBD2 matching 9 bases. Losses at the gene ends were 2 bases for V and 6 bases for J; bases not matched to a gene: 5. The length of the CDR3 is 15 residues. CDR1 and CDR2 (germline): WNHNN, SYGVQD (reference sequence). The CDR3 DNA sequence: TGCGCCAGCAGTGAGCGTCTAGCGGGGAGCAATGAGCAGTTCTTC. The encoded protein is CASSERLAGSNEQFF.

The CDR3: CASSFRLDSTTQYF. As DNA, the CDR3 is TGTGCCAGCAGCTTTCGACTAGACTCCACGACCCAGTACTTC. The genes are TRBV9 and TRBJ2-5, with a tentative D call TRBD2 (6 bases). CDR3 length: 14 amino acids. Germline V lookup: CDR1 SGDLS, CDR2 YYNGEE. Trimming pared 4 bases from V and 7 bases from J, leaving 17 bases between.

The chain is built from TRBV7-2 and TRBJ2-1; 9 bases map to TRBD2. V shed 3 bases, J shed 14 bases, and the junction held 14 bases outside the gene matches. Germline CDR1 SGHTA, CDR2 FQGNSA. The CDR3 is made up of 15 amino acids. The CDR3 DNA reads TGTGCCAGCAGCTTTAGCGGGAGAGTCGAAGGCGGTAAGTTCTTC. It specifies CASSFSGRVEGGKFF.

The chain is built from TRBV30 and TRBJ1-2; D ambiguous. V lost 3 bases and J 0 bases, leaving 23 bases between the germline ends. The germline V gene encodes CDR1 GTSNPN and CDR2 SVGIG (reference sequence). The CDR3 runs 18 residues. The CDR3 protein is CAWRGSTGVWTPNYGYTF. DNA of the CDR3: TGTGCCTGGAGGGGATCAACCGGGGTTTGGACCCCTAACTATGGCTACACCTTC.

This clone was counted once. The chain combines TRBV7-6 with TRBJ2-1; 8 bases line up with TRBD1. The CDR3 covers 20 residues. J gave up 0 bases and V 5 bases, and 18 bases lay outside the gene matches. CDR1 and CDR2 (germline): SGHVS, FNYEAQ. The CDR3 bases are TGTGCCAGCAGCCCCATGGGGGGTGACAGGGGCGCTAGCTCCTACAATGAGCAGTTCTTC. Its translation is CASSPMGGDRGASSYNEQFF.

The gene calls are TRBV23-1 and TRBJ2-1; 11 bases are shared with TRBD2. TRBV23-1 is labeled an ORF, and its function is uncertain. The CDR3 extends over 17 amino acids. V shed 4 bases, J shed 1 base, and the junction held 6 bases outside the gene matches. For the CDR3, the DNA is TGCGCCAGCAGTCTTAGGACTAGCGGGCGGTCCTACAATGAGCAGTTCTTC. Its translation: CASSLRTSGRSYNEQFF.

The CDR3 nucleotides read TGTGCCAGCAGCTTGGAAACCGCGGTCAACGAGCAGTACTTC. Its translation is CASSLETAVNEQYF. The chain joins TRBV7-2 to TRBJ2-7; D ambiguous. This CDR3 spans 14 amino acids. Germline assignment: CDR1 SGHTA and CDR2 FQGNSA. With 3 bases removed from V and 5 bases from J, the gap between germline ends came to 14 bases. The variable domain in full, with the rest retrieved from reference TRBV7-2 and TRBJ2-7, is GAGVSQSPSNKVTEKGKDVELRCDPISGHTALYWYRQSLGQGLEFLIYFQGNSAPDKSGLPSDRFSAERTGGSVSTLTIQRTQQEDSAVYLCASSLETAVNEQYFGPGTRLTVT.

The chain carries TRBV2 and TRBJ1-2, with D perhaps matching TRBD1 (5 bases). In germline, CDR1 is SNHLY, CDR2 FYNNEI. V lost 3 bases and J lost 5, with 13 bases in between. The CDR3 totals 14 residues. The CDR3 region has the DNA TGTGCCAGCAGTGAGGAGGGACGGATATATGGCTACACCTTC. Protein: CASSEEGRIYGYTF.

This clone was seen a single time. The chain has TRBV5-6 and TRBJ1-1; D possibly corresponds to TRBD1 (5 bases). Germline V gives CDR1 SGHDT, CDR2 YYEEEE. The CDR3 covers 12 residues. V was cut by 4 bases and J by 1 base, with 5 bases left in between. As DNA, the CDR3 is TGTGCCAGCAGCGGACAGAACACTGAAGCTTTCTTT. Its translation: CASSGQNTEAFF.

V is TRBV30 and J is TRBJ2-2; D ambiguous. CDR3 size: 11 residues. The ends were cut back, 4 bases at V and 4 bases at J, with 4 bases in the middle. The germline gives CDR1 GTSNPN, CDR2 SVGIG (reference sequence). This CDR3 is CAWTGTGELFF. The CDR3, as DNA: TGTGCCTGGACAGGCACCGGGGAGCTGTTTTTT.

This sequence joins TRBV5-1 and TRBJ2-3; 11 bases fit TRBD2. V trimming: 4 bases; J trimming: 6 bases; junction bases outside the gene matches: 10. The germline V gene has CDR1 SGHRS and CDR2 YFSETQ. The CDR3 has 16 residues. CDR3 loop: CASSAIAGGLGDTQYF. In DNA form, the CDR3 reads TGCGCCAGCAGCGCTATAGCGGGGGGGCTAGGTGATACGCAGTATTTT.

V gene TRBV4-1 combines with J gene TRBJ1-1; D gene ambiguous. CDR3 size: 14 residues. Germline assignment: CDR1 MGHRA and CDR2 YSYEKL. The V and J ends lost 4 bases and 7 bases respectively, with 16 bases between them. In DNA form, the CDR3 reads TGCGCCAGCAGCCTCCCCAGTTCTCGAAATGAAGCTTTCTTT. Residues: CASSLPSSRNEAFF.

This clone was picked up a small number of times. The J gene is TRBJ1-3, the V gene TRBV18, with 7 bases identical to TRBD1. The CDR3 is 17 residues long. The V gene's germline CDR1 is KGHSH and CDR2 LQKENI. The junction had 9 bases not matched to a gene; V was cut back by 2 bases and J by 2 bases. In DNA, the CDR3 is TGTGCCAGCTCACCAACGACGCAGCAGGGGGCTGGAAACACCATATATTTT. Its translation: CASSPTTQQGAGNTIYF.

The V and J genes are TRBV13 and TRBJ1-4; D is unresolved. Germline V gene lookup returns CDR1 PRHDT and CDR2 FYEKMQ (reference sequence). The CDR3 is 18 residues long. Trimming shortened V by 6 bases and J by 5 bases, and 25 bases separated the two germline ends. The CDR3 sequence: CASSEYNCLLVDNEKLFF. Here the CDR3 DNA reads TGTGCCAGCAGTGAGTATAACTGTCTCCTAGTCGACAATGAAAAACTGTTTTTT.

This chain joins TRBV7-6 and TRBJ1-4; possibly TRBD1 for D (5 bases). Trimming took 0 bases from V and 8 from J, leaving 10 bases between them. The CDR3 is made up of 14 amino acids. The germline V gene has CDR1 SGHVS and CDR2 FNYEAQ. This chain's CDR3 is CASSLATGGEKLFF. Here the CDR3 DNA reads TGTGCCAGCAGCTTAGCGACGGGGGGGGAAAAACTGTTTTTT.

V gene TRBV15 combines with J gene TRBJ1-1; 7 positions agree with TRBD1. The CDR3 contains 15 residues. Germline loops: CDR1 LNHNV, CDR2 YYDKDF (reference sequence). J gave up 10 bases and V 4 bases, and 15 bases lay outside the gene matches. CDR3 in DNA: TGTGCCACCAGCACGGACGACCTCTCGGACAGGAGAGCTTTCTTT. It yields the protein CATSTDDLSDRRAFF.

This rearrangement joins TRBV13 to TRBJ1-1; 9 bases match TRBD1. V lost 5 bases, J lost 5 bases, and 9 bases stayed unmatched. CDR1 and CDR2 from the germline V gene are PRHDT and FYEKMQ (reference sequence). The CDR3 extends over 15 amino acids. The DNA of the CDR3 is TGTGCCAGCAGCCAGGGGACAGGGATAAGGACTGAAGCTTTCTTT. This translates into CASSQGTGIRTEAFF.

The chain is built from TRBV10-3 and TRBJ2-1; D may be TRBD1 (5 bases). The CDR3 is made up of 12 amino acids. The V end was cut by 8 bases, the J end by 8 bases, with 13 bases between. The germline V gene encodes CDR1 ENHRY and CDR2 SYGVKD. The CDR3 loop is CAIRGRADEQFF. CDR3 DNA sequence: TGTGCCATCCGCGGCAGGGCCGATGAGCAGTTCTTC.

This clone has just one count. V is TRBV10-3 and J is TRBJ1-1; TRBD1 agrees at 7 bases. The V and J ends lost 10 bases and 8 bases, in that order; junction bases with no gene match: 10. The germline gives CDR1 ENHRY, CDR2 SYGVKD. The CDR3 is 12 amino acids. The CDR3 loop is CATQTGLQEAFF. The CDR3 DNA sequence: TGTGCCACCCAGACAGGGCTCCAGGAAGCTTTCTTT.

This chain uses TRBV4-3 with TRBJ2-7, with 7 bases matching TRBD1. Trimming cost V 0 bases and J 5 bases; bases outside gene matches: 13. This CDR3 has 17 residues. Germline V gene sequence: CDR1 LGHNA, CDR2 YSLEER. CDR3 sequence (DNA): TGCGCCAGCAGCCAAGATCCTTCAGGGGGACCGTCCCACGAGCAGTACTTC. Amino acids: CASSQDPSGGPSHEQYF.

This chain uses TRBV18 with TRBJ2-2; D ambiguous. This CDR3 spans 14 amino acids. Trimming stripped 0 bases from V and 6 bases from J, with 8 bases between. Germline V gene lookup returns CDR1 KGHSH and CDR2 LQKENI. The CDR3 bases are TGTGCCAGCTCACCACCGGTAGCAGCCGGGGAGCTGTTTTTT. This gives the protein CASSPPVAAGELFF.

The CDR3 DNA reads as TGTGCCAGCAGCTTAGGCGGGGGGATCCAAGAGACCCAGTACTTC. It is translated as CASSLGGGIQETQYF. The chain links TRBV5-4 to TRBJ2-5; TRBD2 matches at 8 bases. The CDR3 loop spans 15 amino acids. With 2 bases clipped from V and 1 base from J, the junction kept 4 bases outside the gene matches. Germline values: CDR1 SGHNT, CDR2 YYREEE (reference sequence). The complete variable domain, with remaining parts taken from reference TRBV5-4 and TRBJ2-5, reads ETGVTQSPTHLIKTRGQQVTLRCSSQSGHNTVSWYQQALGQGPQFIFQYYREEENGRGNFPPRFSGLQFPNYSSELNVNALELDDSALYLCASSLGGGIQETQYFGPGTRLLVL.